Following are 20 T cell receptor beta chains from one sample sequenced in a study of neurological immune-mediated disorders. TCRdb reprocessed the 5' RACE reads via MiXCR and lists one record per CDR3 protein. This table has about 60,000 distinct CDR3 sequences, 8.5% to 10% appearing once. Time point defined: longitudinal time-point 2. The specimen was PBMCs. The receptors originated from a man between 25 and 39 years old in good health.

This clonotype was seen ten or more times. The chain employs TRBV20-1 and TRBJ2-5; D is possibly TRBD2 (5 bases). The CDR3 spans 14 residues. Germline CDR1 DFQATT, CDR2 SNEGSKA (reference sequence). V was trimmed by 0 bases and J by 5 bases, leaving 13 bases between them. In DNA form, the CDR3 reads TGCAGTGCTAGAGAAGCGGCTGGGTGGGAGACCCAGTACTTC. Its protein product is CSAREAAGWETQYF.

This clonotype came up many times. This rearrangement joins TRBV6-4 to TRBJ2-5; a weak D match, TRBD1 (5 bases). The V end was cut by 3 bases, the J end by 6 bases, with 11 bases between. This CDR3 spans 13 amino acids. Looked up from germline, CDR1 is MRHNA and CDR2 is SNTAGT. DNA of the CDR3: TGTGCCAGCAGTGAAGACAGACAGAAGACCCAGTACTTC. Encoded protein: CASSEDRQKTQYF.

This clonotype was observed many times. The V call is TRBV27, the J call TRBJ2-1, with D tentatively TRBD1 (6 bases). Deletions cut 8 bases from V and 4 bases from J, with 9 bases between. Germline CDR1 is MNHEY and CDR2 is SMNVEV (reference sequence). The CDR3 has 12 amino acids. CDR3 region: CASAQGYNEQFF. The DNA for the CDR3 is TGTGCCAGCGCACAGGGTTACAATGAGCAGTTCTTC.

Many counts were recorded for this clonotype. V and J are TRBV6-1 and TRBJ2-1; D may be TRBD1 (5 bases). This CDR3 is built from 13 residues. Trimming shortened V by 5 bases and J by 8 bases, and 13 bases separated the two germline ends. Germline CDR1 reads MNHNS; CDR2 reads SASEGT. CDR3 coding DNA: TGTGCCAGCAGTCCGGACAATTCCTATGAGCAGTTCTTC. Its protein is CASSPDNSYEQFF.

This clonotype came up many times. The chain is built from TRBV11-3 and TRBJ2-3; 8 nucleotides agree with TRBD2. V gave up 5 bases and J gave up 3 bases; unmatched junction bases: 7. The germline CDR1 and CDR2 sequences are SGHNT and YENEEA. CDR3 length equals 15 residues. DNA of the CDR3: TGTGCCAGCAGCCCGACTAGCGATACGACAGATACGCAGTATTTT. Its protein is CASSPTSDTTDTQYF.

The table lists this clonotype with many counts. The chain is built from TRBV20-1 and TRBJ1-5; TRBD1 matches 8 bases. The CDR3 contains 18 residues. The trim removed 1 base at V and 1 base at J, leaving 12 bases unmatched. CDR1 and CDR2 (germline): DFQATT, SNEGSKA (reference sequence). The CDR3 protein is CSARGAPGQGESNQPQHF. In DNA form, the CDR3 reads TGCAGTGCTAGAGGGGCTCCCGGACAGGGAGAGAGCAATCAGCCCCAGCATTTT.

This clonotype appeared many times. This rearrangement joins TRBV28 to TRBJ1-4; 10 nucleotides line up with TRBD1. J gave up 8 bases and V 6 bases, and 12 bases lay outside the gene matches. CDR3 length: 16 residues. Germline V gene lookup returns CDR1 MDHEN and CDR2 SYDVKM. CDR3 coding DNA: TGTGCCAGCAGCCACGGGACAGGGGACCTGAGGGAAAAACTGTTTTTT. Translation gives CASSHGTGDLREKLFF. Full variable domain (remainder filled in from reference TRBV28 and TRBJ1-4): DVKVTQSSRYLVKRTGEKVFLECVQDMDHENMFWYRQDPGLGLRLIYFSYDVKMKEKGDIPEGYSVSREKKERFSLILESASTNQTSMYLCASSHGTGDLREKLFFGSGTQLSVL.

The table lists this clonotype with many counts. The V call is TRBV4-1, the J call TRBJ1-5; TRBD1 is a possible D gene (5 bases). Germline CDR1 is MGHRA and CDR2 is YSYEKL. The CDR3 extends over 16 amino acids. V was cut by 0 bases and J by 7 bases, with 16 bases left in between. The CDR3 coding sequence is TGCGCCAGCAGCCAAGACCGGGACGGCGGGGAGCAGCCCCAGCATTTT. Protein product: CASSQDRDGGEQPQHF.

This clonotype was seen many times. For the CDR3, the DNA is TGTGCCAGCAGTGAGGTGACCCTCTCCTACAATGAGCAGTTCTTC. It yields the protein CASSEVTLSYNEQFF. The gene calls are TRBV25-1 and TRBJ2-1; D call uncertain. The V end lost 3 bases, the J end lost 0 bases, and 9 bases lay between the germline ends. The CDR3 sequence is 15 residues long. From germline, CDR1 is MGHDK and CDR2 SYGVNS.

This clonotype occurred many times. The chain combines TRBV7-8 with TRBJ2-2, with 7 bases aligning to TRBD2. The J segment lost 4 bases and the V segment lost 6 bases, leaving 2 bases of the junction unmatched. Germline CDR1 SGHVS, CDR2 FQNEAQ. CDR3 length: 13 amino acids. CDR3 sequence reads: CASSRTSTGELFF. CDR3 coding DNA: TGTGCCAGCAGTCGGACTAGCACCGGGGAGCTGTTTTTT.

This clonotype was seen ten or more times. This sequence joins TRBV5-1 and TRBJ2-5, with D hard to call. In germline, CDR1 is SGHRS, CDR2 YFSETQ. The germline V and J ends were trimmed by 0 bases and 5 bases, with 8 bases remaining between them. This CDR3 is built from 13 residues. CDR3 amino acids: CASSLVELETQYF. The CDR3 nucleotides read TGCGCCAGCAGCTTGGTGGAGTTGGAGACCCAGTACTTC.

This clonotype has at least ten counts. The chain joins TRBV10-3 to TRBJ1-1; D not certain. V lost 6 bases, J lost 3 bases, and 14 bases lay in between. The CDR3 contains 14 residues. Germline V gene sequence: CDR1 ENHRY, CDR2 SYGVKD. This CDR3 is CAIRNPGFDTEAFF. The DNA for the CDR3 is TGTGCCATCAGGAACCCGGGTTTCGACACTGAAGCTTTCTTT.

This rearrangement joins TRBV5-1 to TRBJ2-1, with TRBD1 matching over 7 bases. The end of the DNA fits TRBJ2-7 better, so the J call may be wrong. The CDR3 is 13 residues long. Germline V lookup: CDR1 SGHRS, CDR2 YFSETQ. The CDR3 DNA is TGCGCCAGCAGCCCGGGACAGAACAATGAGCAGTACTTC. This codes for CASSPGQNNEQYF.

CDR3: CASGLGQSYNEQFF. The CDR3 DNA reads TGTGCCAGCGGACTGGGGCAGTCCTACAATGAGCAGTTCTTC. The chain uses TRBV5-5 and TRBJ2-1; either TRBD1 or TRBD2 may fit D (5 bases each). CDR3 length equals 14 residues. CDR1 is SGHKS and CDR2 is YYEKEE in the germline V gene (reference sequence). Deletions cut 7 bases from V and 1 base from J, with 12 bases between.

This clonotype was found many times. This chain joins TRBV25-1 and TRBJ2-1; D possibly corresponds to TRBD1 (6 bases). Trimming left V 3 bases short and J 6 bases short, with 9 bases between. Germline V gives CDR1 MGHDK, CDR2 SYGVNS. CDR3 size: 13 residues. In DNA form, the CDR3 reads TGTGCCAGCAGTGAGCTGGGGGCCAATGAGCAGTTCTTC. Its translation is CASSELGANEQFF.

This clonotype was counted at least ten times. The chain couples TRBV20-1 to TRBJ1-2, with a weak D call TRBD1 (5 bases). CDR1 is DFQATT, CDR2 SNEGSKA, per germline (reference sequence). This CDR3 has 8 amino acids. The CDR3, as DNA: TGCAGCTGGGACGGCTACACCTTC. Its translation: CSWDGYTF.

This clonotype was seen only a few times. The chain is built from TRBV29-1 and TRBJ1-1; unclear D gene. This CDR3 spans 12 amino acids. Germline CDR1 SQVTM, CDR2 ANQGSEA. The ends were cut back, 5 bases at V and 2 bases at J, with 9 bases in the middle. The CDR3 DNA follows: TGCAGCGTTCGCCAACCTAACACTGAAGCTTTCTTT. Translation: CSVRQPNTEAFF.

This clonotype was counted at least ten times. The gene calls are TRBV20-1 and TRBJ2-1, with D unclear. The CDR3 consists of 14 residues. V gave up 1 base and J gave up 6 bases, with 13 bases separating them. CDR1 and CDR2 from the germline V gene are DFQATT and SNEGSKA (reference sequence). In DNA form, the CDR3 reads TGCAGTGCTAGAGTCGACACCGCTCTCAATGAGCAGTTCTTC. This encodes CSARVDTALNEQFF.

With regard to this clonotype: One end of the junction fails to match germline, which may point to a read error. The rearrangement uses TRBV28 and TRBJ2-6, with 7 bases matching TRBD2. Germline V gene lookup returns CDR1 MDHEN and CDR2 SYDVKM. The CDR3 loop spans 16 amino acids. CDR3 protein: CASGFVSSGGANVLTF. The CDR3 nucleotides are TGTGCCAGCGGTTTTGTCTCTAGCGGTGGGGCCAACGTCCTGACTTTC. The whole variable domain, filled in from reference TRBV28 and TRBJ2-6, reads DVKVTQSSRYLVKRTGEKVFLECVQDMDHENMFWYRQDPGLGLRLIYFSYDVKMKEKGDIPEGYSVSREKKERFSLILESASTNQTSMYLCASGFVSSGGANVLTFGAGSRLTVL.

As regards this clonotype: This clone may be a read error of a much larger clone one base away. The chain links TRBV20-1 to TRBJ2-5; D perhaps matches TRBD1 (6 bases). The CDR3 loop spans 14 amino acids. V lost 5 bases and J lost 9, with 22 bases in between. Germline CDR1 DFQATT, CDR2 SNEGSKA (reference sequence). CDR3 loop: CSAYYPDSSLAQYF. CDR3 nucleotides: TGCAGTGCTTACTATCCGGACAGCTCTCTGGCCCAGTACTTC.